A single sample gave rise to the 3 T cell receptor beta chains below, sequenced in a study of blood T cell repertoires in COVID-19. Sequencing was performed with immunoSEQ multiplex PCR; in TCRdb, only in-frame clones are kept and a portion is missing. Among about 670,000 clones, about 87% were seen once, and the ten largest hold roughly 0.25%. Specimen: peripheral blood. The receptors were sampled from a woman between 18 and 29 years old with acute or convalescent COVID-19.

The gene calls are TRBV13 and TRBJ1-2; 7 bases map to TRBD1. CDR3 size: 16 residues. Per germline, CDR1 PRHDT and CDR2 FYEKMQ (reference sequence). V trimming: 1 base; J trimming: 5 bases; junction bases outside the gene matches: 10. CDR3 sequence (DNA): TGTGCCAGCAGCTTAGTCGAGACAGGGATGAGGTATGGCTACACCTTC. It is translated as CASSLVETGMRYGYTF.

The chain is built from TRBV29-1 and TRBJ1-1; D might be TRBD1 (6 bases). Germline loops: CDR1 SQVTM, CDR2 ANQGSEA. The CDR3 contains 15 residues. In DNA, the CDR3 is TGCACCACCAGGGGACAAGGAGTCATGAACACTGAAGCTTTCTTT. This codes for CTTRGQGVMNTEAFF. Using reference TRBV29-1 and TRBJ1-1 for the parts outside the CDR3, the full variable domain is SAVISQKPSRDICQRGTSLTIQCQVDSQVTMMFWYRQQPGQSLTLIATANQGSEATYESGFVIDKFPISRPNLTFSTLTVSNMSPEDSSIYLCTTRGQGVMNTEAFFGQGTRLTVV.

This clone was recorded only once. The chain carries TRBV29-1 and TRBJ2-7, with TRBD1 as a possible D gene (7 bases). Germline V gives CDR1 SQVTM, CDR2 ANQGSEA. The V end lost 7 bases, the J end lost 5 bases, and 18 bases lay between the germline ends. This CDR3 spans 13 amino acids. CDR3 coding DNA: TGCAGCGCTCTGGCGGGACAGATCCACGAGCAGTACTTC. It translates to CSALAGQIHEQYF.